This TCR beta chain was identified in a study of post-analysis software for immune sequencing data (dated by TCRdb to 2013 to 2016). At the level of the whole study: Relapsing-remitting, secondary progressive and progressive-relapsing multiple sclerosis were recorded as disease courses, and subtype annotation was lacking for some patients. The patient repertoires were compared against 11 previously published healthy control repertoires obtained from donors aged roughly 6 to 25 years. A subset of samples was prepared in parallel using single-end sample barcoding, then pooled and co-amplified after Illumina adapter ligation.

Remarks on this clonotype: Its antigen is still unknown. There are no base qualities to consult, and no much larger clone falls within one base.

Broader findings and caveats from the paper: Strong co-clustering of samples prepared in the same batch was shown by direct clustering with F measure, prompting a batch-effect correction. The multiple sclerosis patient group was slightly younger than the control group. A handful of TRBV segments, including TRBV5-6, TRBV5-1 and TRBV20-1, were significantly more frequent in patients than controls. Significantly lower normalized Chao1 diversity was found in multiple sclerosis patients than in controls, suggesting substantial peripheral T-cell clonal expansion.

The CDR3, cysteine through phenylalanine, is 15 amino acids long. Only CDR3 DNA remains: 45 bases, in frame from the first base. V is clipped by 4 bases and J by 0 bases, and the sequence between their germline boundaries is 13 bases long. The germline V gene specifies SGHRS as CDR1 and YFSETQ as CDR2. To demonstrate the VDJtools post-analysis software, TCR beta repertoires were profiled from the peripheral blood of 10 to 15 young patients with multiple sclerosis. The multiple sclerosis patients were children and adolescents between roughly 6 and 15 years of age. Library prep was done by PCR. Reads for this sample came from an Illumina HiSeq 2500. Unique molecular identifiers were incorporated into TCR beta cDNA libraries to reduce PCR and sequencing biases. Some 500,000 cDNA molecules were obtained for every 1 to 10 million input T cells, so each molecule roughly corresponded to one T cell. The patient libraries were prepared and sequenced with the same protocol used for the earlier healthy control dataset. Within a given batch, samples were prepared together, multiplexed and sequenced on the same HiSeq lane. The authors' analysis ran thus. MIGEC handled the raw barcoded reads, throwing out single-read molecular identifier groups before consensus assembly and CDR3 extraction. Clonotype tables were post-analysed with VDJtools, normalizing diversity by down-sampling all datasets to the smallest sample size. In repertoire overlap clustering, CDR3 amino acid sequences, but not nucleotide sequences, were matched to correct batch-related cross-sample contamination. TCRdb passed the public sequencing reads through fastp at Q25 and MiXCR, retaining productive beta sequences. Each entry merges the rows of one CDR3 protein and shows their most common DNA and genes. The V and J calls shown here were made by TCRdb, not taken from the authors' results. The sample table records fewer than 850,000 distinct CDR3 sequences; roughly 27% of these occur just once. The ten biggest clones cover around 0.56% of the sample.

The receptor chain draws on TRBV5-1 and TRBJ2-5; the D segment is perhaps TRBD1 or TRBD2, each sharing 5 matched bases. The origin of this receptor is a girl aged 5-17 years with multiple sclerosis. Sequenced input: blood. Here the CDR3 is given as CASSAFGTYQETQYF. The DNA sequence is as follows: TGCGCCAGCAGCGCCTTCGGGACCTACCAAGAGACCCAGTACTTC.